The T cell receptor beta chain under discussion was sequenced for a study of blood T cell repertoires in COVID-19. The V end lost 5 bases, the J end lost 3 bases, and 10 bases lay between the germline ends. The CDR3 is 14 amino acids. Germline V lookup: CDR1 MDHEN, CDR2 SYDVKM. Assay: immunoSEQ multiplex PCR; the TCRdb copy retains only in-frame clones and omits some. In the table there are a few hundred thousand clones, about 88% of which are singletons. The chain employs TRBV28 and TRBJ1-4; TRBD1 might be the D (6 bases). The clonotype comes from a young woman who had been exposed to COVID-19. Sequencing was performed on PBMCs or T cells enriched from blood (not recorded which). As DNA, the CDR3 is TGTGCCAGCAGTCCCAGGGGATCTAATGAAAAACTGTTTTTT. As protein: CASSPRGSNEKLFF.